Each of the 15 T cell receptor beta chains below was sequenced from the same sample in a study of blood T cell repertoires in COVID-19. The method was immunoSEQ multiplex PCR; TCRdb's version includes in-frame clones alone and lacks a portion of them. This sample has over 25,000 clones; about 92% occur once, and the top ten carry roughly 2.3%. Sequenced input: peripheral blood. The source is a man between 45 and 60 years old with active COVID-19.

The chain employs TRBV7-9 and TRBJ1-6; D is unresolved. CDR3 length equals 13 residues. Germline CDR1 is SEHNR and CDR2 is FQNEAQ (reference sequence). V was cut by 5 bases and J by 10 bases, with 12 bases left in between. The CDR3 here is CASSTEGGSPLHF. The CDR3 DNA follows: TGTGCCAGCAGCACCGAAGGCGGATCACCCCTCCACTTT. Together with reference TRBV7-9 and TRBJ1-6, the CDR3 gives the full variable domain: DTGVSQNPRHKITKRGQNVTFRCDPISEHNRLYWYRQTLGQGPEFLTYFQNEAQLEKSRLLSDRFSAERPKGSFSTLEIQRTEQGDSAMYLCASSTEGGSPLHFGNGTRLTVT.

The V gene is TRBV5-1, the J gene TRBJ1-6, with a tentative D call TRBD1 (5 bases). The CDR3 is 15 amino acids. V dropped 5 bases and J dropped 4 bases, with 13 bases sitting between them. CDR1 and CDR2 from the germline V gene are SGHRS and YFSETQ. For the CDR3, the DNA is TGCGCCAGCAGTTCAAGTCCAGGGTATAATTCACCCCTCCACTTT. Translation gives CASSSSPGYNSPLHF.

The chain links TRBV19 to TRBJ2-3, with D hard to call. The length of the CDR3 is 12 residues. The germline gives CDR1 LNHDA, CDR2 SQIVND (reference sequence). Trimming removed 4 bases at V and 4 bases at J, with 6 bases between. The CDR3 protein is CASSTLADTQYF. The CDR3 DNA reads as TGTGCCAGTAGTACTCTCGCAGATACGCAGTATTTT.

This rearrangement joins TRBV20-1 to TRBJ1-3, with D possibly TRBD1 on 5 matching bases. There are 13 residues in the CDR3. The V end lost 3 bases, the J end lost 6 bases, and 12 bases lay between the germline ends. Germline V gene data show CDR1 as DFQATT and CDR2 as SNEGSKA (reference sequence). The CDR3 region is CSASWGSQNTIYF. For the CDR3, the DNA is TGCAGTGCTAGTTGGGGCAGCCAAAACACCATATATTTT.

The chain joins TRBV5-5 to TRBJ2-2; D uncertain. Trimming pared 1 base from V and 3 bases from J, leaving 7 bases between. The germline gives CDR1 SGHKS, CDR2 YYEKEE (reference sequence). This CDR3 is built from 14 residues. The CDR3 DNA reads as TGTGCCAGCAGCTTGCAGGTTCACACCGGGGAGCTGTTTTTT. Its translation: CASSLQVHTGELFF.

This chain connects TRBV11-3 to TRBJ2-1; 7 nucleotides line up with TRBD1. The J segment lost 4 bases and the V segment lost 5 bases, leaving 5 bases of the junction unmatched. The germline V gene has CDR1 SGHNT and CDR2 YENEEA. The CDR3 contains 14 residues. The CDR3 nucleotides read TGTGCCAGCAGCAAGGTGGGACAGTACAATGAGCAGTTCTTC. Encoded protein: CASSKVGQYNEQFF.

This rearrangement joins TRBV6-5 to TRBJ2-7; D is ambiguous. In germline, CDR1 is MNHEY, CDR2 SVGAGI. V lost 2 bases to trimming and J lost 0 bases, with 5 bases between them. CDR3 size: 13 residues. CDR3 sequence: CASSYGNSYEQYF. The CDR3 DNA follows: TGTGCCAGCAGTTACGGCAACTCCTACGAGCAGTACTTC.

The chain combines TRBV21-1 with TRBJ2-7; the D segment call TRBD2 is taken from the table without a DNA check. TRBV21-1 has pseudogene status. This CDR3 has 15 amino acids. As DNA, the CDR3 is TGTGCCAGCAGCACACGAGAAGAGATCTCCTACGAGCAGTACTTC. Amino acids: CASSTREEISYEQYF.

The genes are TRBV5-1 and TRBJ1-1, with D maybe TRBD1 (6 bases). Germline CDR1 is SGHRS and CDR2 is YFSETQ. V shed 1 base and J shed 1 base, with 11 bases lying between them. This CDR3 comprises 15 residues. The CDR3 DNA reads TGCGCCAGCAGCTTGAAGCCAGGGGCGAACACTGAAGCTTTCTTT. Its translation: CASSLKPGANTEAFF.

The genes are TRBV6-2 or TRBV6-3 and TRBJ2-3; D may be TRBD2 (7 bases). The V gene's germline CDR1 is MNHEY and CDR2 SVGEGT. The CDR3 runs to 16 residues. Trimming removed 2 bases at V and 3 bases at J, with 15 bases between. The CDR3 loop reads CASSYARGAGTDTQYF. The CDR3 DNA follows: TGTGCCAGCAGTTACGCCCGGGGGGCCGGGACAGATACGCAGTATTTT.

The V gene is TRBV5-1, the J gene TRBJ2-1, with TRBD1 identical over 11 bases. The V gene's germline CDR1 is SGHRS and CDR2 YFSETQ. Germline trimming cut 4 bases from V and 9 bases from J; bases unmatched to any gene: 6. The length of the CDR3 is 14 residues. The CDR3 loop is CASSTRTGGTEQFF. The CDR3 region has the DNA TGCGCCAGCAGCACCAGGACAGGGGGCACTGAGCAGTTCTTC.

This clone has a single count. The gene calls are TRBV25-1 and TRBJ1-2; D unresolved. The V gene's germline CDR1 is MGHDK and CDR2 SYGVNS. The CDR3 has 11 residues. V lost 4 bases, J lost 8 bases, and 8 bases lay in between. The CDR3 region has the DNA TGTGCCAGCAGTGGGTCTCGGGGCTACACCTTC. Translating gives CASSGSRGYTF.

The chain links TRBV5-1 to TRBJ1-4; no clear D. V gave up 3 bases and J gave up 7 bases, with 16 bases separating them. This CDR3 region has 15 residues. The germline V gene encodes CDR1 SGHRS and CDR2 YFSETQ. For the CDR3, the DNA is TGCGCCAGCAGCTCTCTGTCGGGCGCGGGTGAAAAACTGTTTTTT. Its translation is CASSSLSGAGEKLFF.

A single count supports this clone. The CDR3 DNA sequence: TGCGCCAGCAGCCCCCCAGAGACTTTAGATGAAAAACTGTTTTTT. Encoded protein: CASSPPETLDEKLFF. V gene TRBV4-1 combines with J gene TRBJ1-4; D remains ambiguous. The ends were cut back, 4 bases at V and 6 bases at J, with 15 bases in the middle. Per germline, CDR1 MGHRA and CDR2 YSYEKL. This CDR3 has 15 residues.

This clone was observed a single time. Written as DNA, the CDR3 is TGTGCCTGGAGTGTACGGGGAGAGACCCAGTACTTC. Amino acids: CAWSVRGETQYF. This chain links TRBV30 with TRBJ2-5; TRBD2 is a possible D gene (5 bases). The CDR3 has 12 residues. Trimming removed 0 bases from V and 4 bases from J, with 6 bases in between. CDR1 is GTSNPN and CDR2 is SVGIG in the germline V gene (reference sequence).